This T cell receptor beta chain was recovered during a study of shared clonotypes between healthy human individuals (dated by TCRdb to about 2020). Concerning the study at large: Three men and a couple of women, aged 18 to 49 years, made up the cohort. Each donor's leukapheresis produced roughly between roughly 0.85 and 10 billion PBMCs. Libraries were prepared and TCR repertoires were sequenced by different laboratories using diverse techniques, in order to increase sequencing depth and limit assay-specific biases. For each donor, three plates each were used for CD4 naive and CD4 memory, two plates were used for CD8 naive, and one plate was used for CD8 memory. To estimate repertoire size and how much clonotypes are shared between individuals, the study performed deep sequencing of blood TCR repertoires from about 5 healthy adults.

TCR CDR3 regions were amplified from genomic DNA by multiplex PCR using the deep immunoSEQ assay. For each cell subset, the extracted genomic DNA was distributed evenly across all wells of several immunoSEQ 96-well plates, and each plate served as one replicate. Each replicate PCR for sorted subsets received about 210 ng genomic DNA, equal to tens of thousands of T cell genomes. Purified libraries were quantified with a Qubit 3.0 fluorometer, sized on a Bioanalyzer 2100, and re-quantified with the KAPA Library Quantification kit. Every immunoSEQ 96-well plate was sequenced on a dedicated single-read 150-cycle Illumina NextSeq 550 flow cell. In the paper's pipeline: Because the immunoSEQ output held only junctional sequences and lacked quality scores, the filtering could not match the filtering applied to full-length reads. To assign V/J genes and CDR3, sequences were annotated against IMGT germline references using PyIR, a Python wrapper for IgBLAST v1.9. Reads were removed for weak V/J assignments (E-value above 1e-6), missing CDR3, stop codons, out-of-frame junctions, or ambiguous translated residues. V3J clonotypes were defined by identical inferred V gene, J gene, and CDR3 amino acid sequence. Percentage overlap between repertoires was calculated by dividing the number of shared unique clonotypes by the size of the smaller repertoire. Richness of each repertoire was evaluated using RTK rarefaction, the Chao1 estimator, and Recon v2.1 estimates of unobserved clonotypes. Generation probabilities were computed with OLGA for all TCRbeta clonotypes obtained by the gDNA method from a few donors. TCRdb limited this immuneACCESS table to in-frame rearrangements with V and J called. A share of clones is missing; checked studies link under half to unresolved V genes, and the rest is unexplained. The V and J calls and clone size are taken from that table; D and trimming were inferred from the DNA. Recorded for this sample are over a million clones; 96% of them occurred a single time. The ten largest clonotypes hold more than 0.9% of the sample.

The donors were healthy, HIV-negative adults who had no recently reported acute infections or vaccinations. Only Caucasian adults living in Nashville, Tennessee, USA were represented among the donors. CD4+ T cells were enriched by magnetic negative selection; naive cells were then positively selected on CD45RA, and the negative fraction formed the memory subset. Blood was obtained by leukapheresis, after which PBMCs were separated by Ficoll-Histopaque density gradient centrifugation and cryopreserved in liquid nitrogen vapor phase. Analytical flow cytometry was used to check the purity and quantity of every magnetically sorted T cell population. From each sorted fraction, genomic DNA was isolated and quantified by UV absorbance on a Nanodrop 2000c. As regards this clone: No cognate antigen has been identified for it. Within one base of it there is no much larger clone, and no base qualities were kept.

From the cysteine up to the phenylalanine, the CDR3 has a length of 17 residues. CDR3 DNA only is kept here, 51 bases in frame from base 1. Overall results and qualifications from the work: Higher generation probabilities were observed for clonotypes shared by all four sorted-subset donors than for non-shared clonotypes. Sharing across a few donors was observed for around 5% of naive CD4, 3% to 4% of naive CD8, 2.3% of memory CD4, and approximately 0.41% of memory CD8 clonotypes. The genetic and exposure-history diversity represented was limited by the small number of donors. Estimated clonotype richness was generally larger for naive than for memory subsets. Pairwise subsampling led to the expectation that sequencing depth would affect the degree of clonotype sharing among donors. Even with the large sequencing depth, rarefaction of the sorted-subset datasets indicated that sequencing was incomplete. Sampling was restricted to blood, and TCR repertoires in tissue are likely to differ from TCR repertoires in blood.

The chain joins TRBV21-1 to TRBJ2-7; the DNA was not compared with TRBD1, the D call given in the table. TRBV21-1 is a known pseudogene. The TCR comes from a man aged 25-40 years in good health. Source material: naive CD4+ T cells sorted from blood. This sample's cell subset or site label indicates: CD45RA+ positively selected. In nucleotides, the sequence is TGTGCCAGCCCCGTTCTAGTACCGGGACAGGGATCCTACGAGCAGTACTTC. It encodes CASPVLVPGQGSYEQYF.